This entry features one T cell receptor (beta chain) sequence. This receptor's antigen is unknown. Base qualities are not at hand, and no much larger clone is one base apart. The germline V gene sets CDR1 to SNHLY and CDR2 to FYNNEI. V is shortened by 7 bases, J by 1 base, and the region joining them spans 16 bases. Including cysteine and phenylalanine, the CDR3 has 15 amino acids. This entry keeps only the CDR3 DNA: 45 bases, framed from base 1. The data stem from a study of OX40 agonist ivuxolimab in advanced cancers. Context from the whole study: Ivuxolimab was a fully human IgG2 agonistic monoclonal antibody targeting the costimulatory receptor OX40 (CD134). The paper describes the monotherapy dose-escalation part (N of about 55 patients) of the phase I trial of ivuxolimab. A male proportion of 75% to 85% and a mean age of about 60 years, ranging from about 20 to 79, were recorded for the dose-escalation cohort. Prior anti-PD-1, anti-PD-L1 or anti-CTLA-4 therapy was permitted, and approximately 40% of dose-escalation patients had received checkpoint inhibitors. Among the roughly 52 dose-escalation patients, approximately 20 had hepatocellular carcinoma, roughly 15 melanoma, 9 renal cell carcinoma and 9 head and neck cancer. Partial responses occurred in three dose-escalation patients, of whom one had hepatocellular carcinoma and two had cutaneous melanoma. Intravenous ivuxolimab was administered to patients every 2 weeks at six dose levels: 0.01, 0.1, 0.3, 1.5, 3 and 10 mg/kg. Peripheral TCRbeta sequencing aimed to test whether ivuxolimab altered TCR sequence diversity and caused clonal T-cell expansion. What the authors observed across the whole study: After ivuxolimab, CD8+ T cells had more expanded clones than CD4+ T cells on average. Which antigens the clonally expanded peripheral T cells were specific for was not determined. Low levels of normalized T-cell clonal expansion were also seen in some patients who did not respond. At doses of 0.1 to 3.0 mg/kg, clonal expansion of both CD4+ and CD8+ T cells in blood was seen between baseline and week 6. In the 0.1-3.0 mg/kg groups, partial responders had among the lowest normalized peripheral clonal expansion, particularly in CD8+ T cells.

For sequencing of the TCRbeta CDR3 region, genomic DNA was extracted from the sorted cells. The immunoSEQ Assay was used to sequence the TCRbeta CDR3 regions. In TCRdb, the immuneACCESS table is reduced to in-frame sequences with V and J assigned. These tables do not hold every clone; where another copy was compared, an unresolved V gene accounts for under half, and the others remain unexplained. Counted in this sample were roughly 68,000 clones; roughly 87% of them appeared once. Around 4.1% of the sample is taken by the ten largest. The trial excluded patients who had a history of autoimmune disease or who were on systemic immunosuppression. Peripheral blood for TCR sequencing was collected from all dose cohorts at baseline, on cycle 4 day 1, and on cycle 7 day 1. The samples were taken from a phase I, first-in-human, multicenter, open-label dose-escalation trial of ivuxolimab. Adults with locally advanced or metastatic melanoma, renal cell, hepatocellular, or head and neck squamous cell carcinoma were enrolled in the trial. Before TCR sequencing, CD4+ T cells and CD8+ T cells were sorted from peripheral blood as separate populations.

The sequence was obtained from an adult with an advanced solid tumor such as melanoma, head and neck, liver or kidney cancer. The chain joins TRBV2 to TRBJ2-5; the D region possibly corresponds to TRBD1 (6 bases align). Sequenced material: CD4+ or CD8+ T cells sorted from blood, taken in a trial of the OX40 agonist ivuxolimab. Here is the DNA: TGTGCCAGCAAGGGGCGGCCAGGGGTCCAAGAGACCCAGTACTTC. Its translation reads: CASKGRPGVQETQYF.